The 24 T cell receptor beta chains below come from one sample, sequenced in a study of preoperative IRX-2 immunotherapy in early breast cancer. Treatment meaning: preoperative locoregional IRX-2 cytokine immunotherapy. TCRdb's copy holds only in-frame clones and misses some; the assay was immunoSEQ multiplex PCR. The sample has around 13,000 clones, about nine tenths seen once. This sample was gathered from a patient treated with IRX-2 immunotherapy. The receptors originated from a human donor with breast cancer.

The chain is built from TRBV15 and TRBJ1-4; no definite D call. V dropped 3 bases and J dropped 5 bases, with 7 bases sitting between them. Germline V gene data show CDR1 as LNHNV and CDR2 as YYDKDF (reference sequence). This CDR3 comprises 13 residues. The chain's CDR3 is CATSRDKNEKLFF. In nucleotides, the CDR3 is TGTGCCACCAGCAGGGATAAGAATGAAAAACTGTTTTTT. The full variable domain, its missing parts supplied by reference TRBV15 and TRBJ1-4, is DAMVIQNPRYQVTQFGKPVTLSCSQTLNHNVMYWYQQKSSQAPKLLFHYYDKDFNNEADTPDNFQSRRPNTSFCFLDIRSPGLGDTAMYLCATSRDKNEKLFFGSGTQLSVL.

This chain uses TRBV7-9 with TRBJ1-5, with TRBD1 as a possible D gene (6 bases). Germline V lookup: CDR1 SEHNR, CDR2 FQNEAQ (reference sequence). V was clipped by 3 bases and J by 7 bases, with 13 bases between them. The CDR3 is 14 residues long. CDR3 DNA: TGTGCCAGCAGCTTTGGGGGGGCCAGCCAGCCCCAGCATTTT. Protein: CASSFGGASQPQHF.

This chain joins TRBV30 and TRBJ2-5; D uncertain. The ends were cut back, 3 bases at V and 0 bases at J, with 5 bases in the middle. The CDR3 totals 12 residues. Germline V lookup: CDR1 GTSNPN, CDR2 SVGIG (reference sequence). CDR3 coding DNA: TGTGCCTGGAGGGTGTACCAAGAGACCCAGTACTTC. Residues: CAWRVYQETQYF.

This clone came up a few times. The chain links TRBV5-1 to TRBJ1-1; 9 nucleotides align to TRBD1. The J segment lost 3 bases and the V segment lost 5 bases, leaving 5 bases of the junction unmatched. The CDR3 spans 14 residues. From germline, CDR1 is SGHRS and CDR2 YFSETQ. This CDR3 is CASRIGTGYTEAFF. The CDR3 nucleotides read TGCGCCAGCAGAATCGGGACAGGGTACACTGAAGCTTTCTTT.

This rearrangement joins TRBV30 to TRBJ2-3; D unclear. The CDR3 is 14 amino acids. V was clipped by 4 bases and J by 1 base, with 12 bases between them. The V gene's germline CDR1 is GTSNPN and CDR2 SVGIG (reference sequence). The CDR3 region is CAWTITQGTDTQYF. DNA for the CDR3: TGTGCCTGGACAATAACTCAGGGCACAGATACGCAGTATTTT.

The gene calls are TRBV7-9 and TRBJ2-5; 8 nucleotides line up with TRBD1. Germline-derived CDR1 and CDR2 are SEHNR and FQNEAQ (reference sequence). The CDR3 loop spans 16 amino acids. The ends lost 5 bases at V and 5 bases at J; junction bases unmatched: 13. Here the CDR3 DNA reads TGTGCCAGCAGCCCAGTAGGCGGGACAGGACTGGAGACCCAGTACTTC. Protein: CASSPVGGTGLETQYF.

The chain couples TRBV7-9 to TRBJ2-2, with TRBD2 matching 16 bases. Germline loops: CDR1 SEHNR, CDR2 FQNEAQ (reference sequence). V shed 5 bases, J shed 10 bases, and the junction held 10 bases outside the gene matches. The CDR3 length is 17 residues. The DNA of the CDR3 is TGTGCCAGCAGCCCACGGGGACTAGCGGGGGGGCCTCAGGAGCTGTTTTTT. Protein sequence: CASSPRGLAGGPQELFF.

The chain uses TRBV7-2 and TRBJ2-2; D remains unclear. CDR1 is SGHTA and CDR2 is FQGNSA in the germline V gene. Trimming left V 4 bases short and J 5 bases short, with 5 bases between. This CDR3 comprises 12 residues. Written as DNA, the CDR3 is TGTGCCAGCAGCTCACAGACCGGGGAGCTGTTTTTT. The encoded protein is CASSSQTGELFF.

The chain employs TRBV28 and TRBJ1-2; 8 bases fit TRBD1. The CDR3 is 16 residues long. V shed 7 bases and J 0 bases; nucleotides not matched to a gene: 10. CDR1 and CDR2 (germline): MDHEN, SYDVKM. The CDR3 nucleotides are TGTGCCAGCACCGAAGGGACAGGCCCCACTAACTATGGCTACACCTTC. It codes for CASTEGTGPTNYGYTF.

The rearrangement links TRBV9 to TRBJ1-5; D is possibly TRBD1 (6 bases). V was pared by 3 bases and J by 6 bases, with 25 bases between. The length of the CDR3 is 18 residues. Germline CDR1 is SGDLS and CDR2 is YYNGEE. The CDR3 nucleotides are TGTGCCAGCAGCGCAAGGGTCCCATTTGAGGACAGTAGTCAGCCCCAGCATTTT. Amino acid sequence: CASSARVPFEDSSQPQHF. Drawing the rest from reference TRBV9 and TRBJ1-5, the complete variable domain is DSGVTQTPKHLITATGQRVTLRCSPRSGDLSVYWYQQSLDQGLQFLIQYYNGEERAKGNILERFSAQQFPDLHSELNLSSLELGDSALYFCASSARVPFEDSSQPQHFGDGTRLSIL.

DNA for the CDR3: TGTGCCAGCAGCCAAGATGGAGGGGGGGGGCAGTATTTT. Its protein is CASSQDGGGGQYF. The rearrangement uses TRBV4-2 and TRBJ2-3, with D tentatively TRBD2 (7 bases). Trimming removed 0 bases from V and 11 bases from J, with 12 bases in between. The CDR3 runs 13 residues. CDR1 and CDR2 from the germline V gene are LGHNA and YNFKEQ.

The chain is built from TRBV23-1 and TRBJ2-2; no firm D call. TRBV23-1 is an open reading frame, and its role is uncertain. Trimming pared 4 bases from V and 6 bases from J, leaving 21 bases between. The length of the CDR3 is 17 residues. The CDR3 region has the DNA TGCGCCAGCAGTCTCGCTCTTGGGTTACAAAGGGCCGGGGAGCTGTTTTTT. Its protein product is CASSLALGLQRAGELFF.

This clone has a single count. The chain recombines TRBV5-5 with TRBJ1-5; D possibly corresponds to TRBD1 (5 bases). Deletions cut 2 bases from V and 1 base from J, with 16 bases between. Germline CDR1 SGHKS, CDR2 YYEKEE (reference sequence). The CDR3 is 17 residues long. The CDR3 here is CASSLGHWGSSNQPQHF. In DNA form, the CDR3 reads TGTGCCAGCAGCTTAGGACACTGGGGGTCGAGCAATCAGCCCCAGCATTTT.

This clone was recorded a few times. DNA of the CDR3: TGTGCCAGCAGTGCAGGGGGCAATCAGCCCCAGCATTTT. It translates to CASSAGGNQPQHF. This chain uses TRBV25-1 with TRBJ1-5; weak D call: TRBD1 (6 bases). The germline CDR1 and CDR2 sequences are MGHDK and SYGVNS. The CDR3 length is 13 residues. V lost 4 bases to trimming and J lost 2 bases, with 6 bases between them.

The chain has TRBV28 and TRBJ2-7, with D perhaps TRBD1 or TRBD2 (5 bases each). Germline V gives CDR1 MDHEN, CDR2 SYDVKM. The CDR3 is 16 residues long. Trimming removed 6 bases at V and 0 bases at J, with 18 bases between. CDR3 residues: CASSPTVGDGSYEQYV. The DNA of the CDR3 is TGTGCCAGCAGCCCCACGGTAGGGGACGGCTCCTACGAGCAGTACGTC.

This rearrangement joins TRBV30 to TRBJ2-5, with unresolved D. This CDR3 region has 13 residues. Germline lookup yields CDR1 GTSNPN and CDR2 SVGIG (reference sequence). The ends were cut back, 7 bases at V and 3 bases at J, with 15 bases in the middle. CDR3 in amino acids: CASSKVRKETQYF. CDR3 nucleotide sequence: TGTGCCTCCTCCAAGGTGAGGAAAGAGACCCAGTACTTC.

The gene calls are TRBV7-3 and TRBJ1-1; a weak D match, TRBD1 (6 bases). The CDR3 has 14 residues. The germline gives CDR1 SGHTA, CDR2 FQGTGA. Trimming removed 2 bases from V and 1 base from J, with 8 bases in between. CDR3 loop: CASSLDRWNTEAFF. CDR3 in DNA: TGTGCCAGCAGCTTAGACAGGTGGAACACTGAAGCTTTCTTT.

The rearrangement joins TRBV2 to TRBJ1-2, with D possibly matching TRBD1 (6 bases). The CDR3 length is 13 residues. V was pared by 6 bases and J by 0 bases, with 8 bases between. CDR1 is SNHLY and CDR2 is FYNNEI in the germline V gene. This CDR3 is CASRGQTNYGYTF. The CDR3, as DNA: TGTGCCAGCAGAGGACAGACTAACTATGGCTACACCTTC.

The rearrangement uses TRBV19 and TRBJ2-1, with D perhaps TRBD1 or TRBD2 (5 bases each). V lost 4 bases, J lost 8 bases, and 15 bases lay in between. Germline V CDR1 and CDR2: LNHDA, SQIVND (reference sequence). This CDR3 contains 14 residues. CDR3 in DNA: TGTGCCAGTAGTACCCGGGACGGCTGGGATGAGCAGTTCTTC. Translation: CASSTRDGWDEQFF.

The rearrangement joins TRBV6-4 to TRBJ2-2; D tentatively fits TRBD1 or TRBD2 (5 bases each). Germline V gives CDR1 MRHNA, CDR2 SNTAGT. The CDR3 sequence is 16 residues long. With 0 bases removed from V and 1 base from J, the gap between germline ends came to 9 bases. The CDR3 DNA reads as TGTGCCAGCAGTGACTCTGGGACCTTGAACACCGGGGAGCTGTTTTTT. This encodes CASSDSGTLNTGELFF.

This clone was found a few times. The chain links TRBV18 to TRBJ1-1; weak D call: TRBD1 (5 bases). CDR1 is KGHSH and CDR2 is LQKENI in the germline V gene. CDR3 size: 14 residues. The ends were cut back, 1 base at V and 5 bases at J, with 11 bases in the middle. The CDR3 region has the DNA TGTGCCAGCTCACCACAGGAGGGACGGACTGAAGCTTTCTTT. Residues: CASSPQEGRTEAFF. Full variable domain (outside the CDR3, taken from reference TRBV18 and TRBJ1-1): NAGVMQNPRHLVRRRGQEARLRCSPMKGHSHVYWYRQLPEEGLKFMVYLQKENIIDESGMPKERFSAEFPKEGPSILRIQQVVRGDSAAYFCASSPQEGRTEAFFGQGTRLTVV.

The chain has TRBV19 and TRBJ2-3; 11 positions agree with TRBD2. CDR3 length: 16 residues. CDR1 and CDR2 from the germline V gene are LNHDA and SQIVND (reference sequence). V lost 6 bases and J lost 3; bases outside the gene matches: 8. The CDR3 DNA follows: TGTGCCAGTAGACGGCTAGCGGGGGGCTCTACAGATACGCAGTATTTT. Its protein product is CASRRLAGGSTDTQYF.

This chain links TRBV9 with TRBJ2-7; 9 positions agree with TRBD1. CDR1 is SGDLS and CDR2 is YYNGEE in the germline V gene. Trimming cost V 3 bases and J 4 bases; bases outside gene matches: 8. This CDR3 has 15 amino acids. The CDR3, as DNA: TGTGCCAGCAGCGCCGGGACAGGGCCGTTTTACGAGCAGTACTTC. It specifies CASSAGTGPFYEQYF.

The chain recombines TRBV20-1 with TRBJ2-5; no reliable D call. This CDR3 is built from 11 residues. V lost 5 bases to trimming and J lost 4 bases, with 8 bases between them. Per germline, CDR1 DFQATT and CDR2 SNEGSKA (reference sequence). CDR3 sequence reads: CSAGRRETQYF. The CDR3 region has the DNA TGCAGTGCTGGTCGAAGAGAGACCCAGTACTTC.